This TCR beta chain was recovered during a study of OX40 agonist ivuxolimab in advanced cancers. Germline values: CDR1 SGHKS, CDR2 YYEKEE (reference sequence). V was trimmed by 0 bases and J by 6 bases, leaving 4 bases between them. CDR3 size: 11 residues. Clones were sequenced by immunoSEQ multiplex PCR, and TCRdb holds only the in-frame ones, with some missing. The table records some 45,000 clones, around 87% of them present only once. The material was CD4+ or CD8+ T cells sorted from blood, obtained in a trial of the OX40 agonist ivuxolimab. The J gene is TRBJ2-7, the V gene TRBV5-5; D not resolved. This clonotype originated in an adult with an advanced solid tumor such as melanoma, head and neck, liver or kidney cancer. This CDR3 is CASSLGAEQYV. DNA for the CDR3: TGTGCCAGCAGCTTGGGGGCCGAGCAGTACGTC.